This T cell receptor (beta chain) was profiled in a study of blood T cell repertoires in COVID-19. The wider study: Both acute and convalescent COVID-19 samples were obtained from the United States, Italy and Spain. Sample material is recorded as cDNA or gDNA derived from T cells, B-cell-depleted T cells, or PBMCs.

This CDR3 contains 12 residues. V was cut by 3 bases and J by 4 bases, with 6 bases left in between. Source study methods: The assay estimated nucleated cells by amplifying reference gene primers. Produced via immunoSEQ multiplex PCR; TCRdb's table is partial and in-frame only. V and J calls plus clone size are reproduced from that table; the DNA served to infer D and trimming. The data show about 130,000 clones, 70% to 80% seen once. The gene calls are TRBV12-3 or TRBV12-4 and TRBJ1-2; no clear D. The specimen sequenced was peripheral blood. This TCR came from a human donor in a cohort sampled during active COVID-19. This CDR3 reads CASSFLAYGYTF. The CDR3 nucleotides are TGTGCCAGCAGTTTCTTAGCCTATGGCTACACCTTC.